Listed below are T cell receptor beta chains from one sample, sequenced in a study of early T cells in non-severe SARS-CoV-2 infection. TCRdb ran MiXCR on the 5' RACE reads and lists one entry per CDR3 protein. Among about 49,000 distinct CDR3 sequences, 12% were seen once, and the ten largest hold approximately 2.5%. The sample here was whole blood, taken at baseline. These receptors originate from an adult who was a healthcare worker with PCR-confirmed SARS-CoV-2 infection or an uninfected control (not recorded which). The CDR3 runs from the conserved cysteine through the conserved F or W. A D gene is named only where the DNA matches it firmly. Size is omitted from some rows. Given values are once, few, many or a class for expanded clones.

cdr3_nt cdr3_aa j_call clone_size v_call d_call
TGTGCCAGCAGTACCGGGACTAGCGGACACAATGAGCAGTTCTTC CASSTGTSGHNEQFF TRBJ2-1 few TRBV6-1 TRBD2
TGTGCCAGCAGTTTGGCCACTCCCTACGAGCAGTACTTC CASSLATPYEQYF TRBJ2-7 . TRBV28 .
TGCAGTGCTAAACAGGGGGCCTCTGGAAACACCATATATTTT CSAKQGASGNTIYF TRBJ1-3 . TRBV20-1 TRBD1
TGTGCCAGCAGCCCCCTAGCTGATAATTACAATGAGCAGTTCTTC CASSPLADNYNEQFF TRBJ2-1 . TRBV7-9 .
TGTGCCAGCAGCTTGGTGCCTGGACAGGGGACCGATACGCAGTATTTT CASSLVPGQGTDTQYF TRBJ2-3 . TRBV5-6 TRBD1
TGTGCCAGCAGCAATGGACAGGGAGGAGGAAACACCATATATTTT CASSNGQGGGNTIYF TRBJ1-3 few TRBV9 TRBD1
TGTGCCAGCAGTTTCCAGGGGGGCCGCACAGATACGCAGTATTTT CASSFQGGRTDTQYF TRBJ2-3 . TRBV28 .
TGTGCCAGCAGCGTCAGTAGCGGGAGGGGTGATACGCAGTATTTT CASSVSSGRGDTQYF TRBJ2-3 few TRBV7-2 TRBD2
TGTGCCAGCAGTTTGGCAGCCACCGGGGAGCTGTTTTTT CASSLAATGELFF TRBJ2-2 few TRBV12-3/TRBV12-4 .
TGTGCCACCAGTGGTTCGGGACAGGGCGCAAGCACAGATACGCAGTATTTT CATSGSGQGASTDTQYF TRBJ2-3 many TRBV24-1 TRBD1
TGTGCCAGCAGCCCCGGCAGGGAAGCAGATACGCAGTATTTT CASSPGREADTQYF TRBJ2-3 . TRBV7-2 .
TGCAGCGCCCCCCCGGCAGTTGGATTCACTGAAGCTTTCTTT CSAPPAVGFTEAFF TRBJ1-1 many TRBV29-1 .
TGTGCCAGCTCTCGAACGCTTGGACAGGGGGCGCAAGATACGCAGTATTTT CASSRTLGQGAQDTQYF TRBJ2-3 few TRBV18 TRBD1
TGTGCCAGCAGCTTGGTAGTAACAGATACGCAGTATTTT CASSLVVTDTQYF TRBJ2-3 many TRBV7-8 .
TGTGCCAGCAGTGAAGAAGAGACCCAGTACTTC CASSEEETQYF TRBJ2-5 few TRBV2 .
TGTGCCACCACTCCAGAGAACACTGAAGCTTTCTTT CATTPENTEAFF TRBJ1-1 . TRBV7-9 .
TGTGCCAGCAGTTCTATTTTCGGGGAGCTGTTTTTT CASSSIFGELFF TRBJ2-2 . TRBV6-5 .
TGTGCCAGCAGTGATGGCAGCAATCAGCCCCAGCATTTT CASSDGSNQPQHF TRBJ1-5 . TRBV25-1 .
TGTGCCAGCTCACGGGGGACAGCCCCTAACTATGGCTACACCTTC CASSRGTAPNYGYTF TRBJ1-2 many TRBV18 TRBD1
TGTGCCAGCAGCTCTCTAGCGGGAGGCACAGCAGATACGCAGTATTTT CASSSLAGGTADTQYF TRBJ2-3 . TRBV7-2 TRBD2
TGTGCCAGCAGCCCCTCCCGGAGCACAGATACGCAGTATTTT CASSPSRSTDTQYF TRBJ2-3 . TRBV7-3 .
TGTGCCAGCAGCCCGGCGGGACAGGCATTCAACGAGCAGTACTTC CASSPAGQAFNEQYF TRBJ2-7 . TRBV7-3 TRBD1
TGCGCCAGCAGCTTTAAGACAGACACTGAAGCTTTCTTT CASSFKTDTEAFF TRBJ1-1 many TRBV5-1 .
TGTGCCAGCAGCGGCCGGGCCCCTTGGGGGGGGATCGAGCAGTACTTC CASSGRAPWGGIEQYF TRBJ2-7 . TRBV11-2 TRBD2
TGCAGTGCTCCAGACCCTCGCGGTGGAGATACGCAGTATTTT CSAPDPRGGDTQYF TRBJ2-3 . TRBV20-1 .